A single sample gave rise to the 8 T cell receptor beta chains below, sequenced in a study of response to subunit inactivated influenza vaccine. TCRdb independently ran MiXCR on the RT-PCR reads; one entry per CDR3 protein. The table includes fewer than 750,000 distinct CDR3 sequences, 14% detected once. Source: PBMCs from blood, taken 12 days after vaccination. The receptors stem from a middle-aged man who received an inactivated influenza vaccine.

This rearrangement joins TRBV12-3 or TRBV12-4 to TRBJ1-3; the D is unclear. V lost 5 bases and J lost 0, with 8 bases in between. The length of the CDR3 is 14 residues. CDR3 in DNA: TGTGCCAGCAGTACCGCATTCTCTGGAAACACCATATATTTT. Amino acids: CASSTAFSGNTIYF.

This clonotype came up a few times. The chain uses TRBV9 and TRBJ2-3; no reliable D call. Trimming removed 1 base from V and 2 bases from J, with 8 bases in between. The CDR3 runs to 14 residues. Looked up from germline, CDR1 is SGDLS and CDR2 is YYNGEE. The CDR3 DNA sequence: TGTGCCAGCAGCGTACGTCTTCACACAGATACGCAGTATTTT. It is translated as CASSVRLHTDTQYF.

This clonotype was seen only a few times. The chain employs TRBV24-1 and TRBJ2-1; D ambiguous. Germline lookup yields CDR1 KGHDR and CDR2 SFDVKD. The germline V and J ends were trimmed by 7 bases and 9 bases, with 9 bases remaining between them. The length of the CDR3 is 11 residues. CDR3: CATSQGGEQFF. Written as DNA, the CDR3 is TGTGCCACCAGCCAAGGCGGTGAGCAGTTCTTC.

This clonotype was detected ten times or more. This chain joins TRBV7-2 and TRBJ2-7; 10 bases agree with TRBD2. V lost 1 base and J lost 3; bases outside the gene matches: 3. Germline lookup yields CDR1 SGHTA and CDR2 FQGNSA. This CDR3 has 15 residues. The CDR3 loop reads CASSLGPSGSYEQYF. The CDR3 coding sequence is TGTGCCAGCAGCTTAGGCCCTAGCGGGAGCTACGAGCAGTACTTC.

The chain carries TRBV9 and TRBJ1-1, with TRBD1 as a possible D gene (6 bases). The V end lost 0 bases, the J end lost 5 bases, and 11 bases lay between the germline ends. CDR3 length: 14 amino acids. CDR1 is SGDLS and CDR2 is YYNGEE in the germline V gene. The CDR3 reads CASSVAGTSTEAFF. The CDR3 region has the DNA TGTGCCAGCAGCGTAGCCGGGACATCGACTGAAGCTTTCTTT.

A few counts support this clonotype. The chain links TRBV7-9 to TRBJ2-7; D is ambiguous. The length of the CDR3 is 14 residues. Germline lookup yields CDR1 SEHNR and CDR2 FQNEAQ (reference sequence). Trimming cost V 1 base and J 7 bases, with 14 bases left between them. DNA for the CDR3: TGTGCCAGCAGCTTAGGAGCCTTCTTGAGGGAGCAGTACTTC. Translating it yields CASSLGAFLREQYF.

This clonotype was seen a handful of times. The chain is built from TRBV18 and TRBJ2-5; D is undetermined. Trimming left V 3 bases short and J 1 base short, with 6 bases between. CDR3 length: 13 residues. CDR1 KGHSH and CDR2 LQKENI come from the germline V gene. CDR3 nucleotides: TGTGCCAGCTCACCGACCATCCAAGAGACCCAGTACTTC. Translated: CASSPTIQETQYF.

This clonotype has more than one count but fewer than ten. The junction departs from the called germline gene at one end, perhaps through a read error. V gene TRBV29-1 combines with J gene TRBJ1-4; D gene ambiguous. This CDR3 is built from 12 residues. The germline CDR1 and CDR2 sequences are SQVTM and ANQGSEA. The CDR3 DNA reads as TGCAGCGGTGAAAATGCTGATGAAAAACTGTTTTTT. Protein sequence: CSGENADEKLFF.